The T cell receptor (beta chain) under discussion was sequenced for a study of blood T cell repertoires in COVID-19. Whole-study context: The origin of the acute and convalescent COVID-19 samples was the United States, Italy and Spain. Sources were T cells, B-cell-depleted T cells, or PBMCs; the material itself was cDNA or gDNA.

Only one count was recorded for this clone. Data came from immunoSEQ multiplex PCR; TCRdb stores just in-frame clones and leaves some out. Of almost 85,000 clones listed, 80% to 90% were seen once; the top ten hold around two fifths. The V gene's germline CDR1 is LGHDT and CDR2 YNNKEL (reference sequence). The CDR3 has 12 residues. V gave up 2 bases and J gave up 6 bases, with 8 bases separating them. Source material: peripheral blood. This TCR was sampled from an elderly man with active or convalescent COVID-19. J is TRBJ2-7 and V is TRBV3-1 (or the pseudogene TRBV3-2); D not resolved. For the CDR3, the DNA is TGTGCCAGCAGCCAATCTTACGGCGAGCAGTACTTC. Protein product: CASSQSYGEQYF.